Following are 28 T cell receptor beta chains from one sample sequenced in a study of graft-versus-host responses after intestinal transplantation. The assay was immunoSEQ multiplex PCR, and TCRdb's table has in-frame clones only and misses some. The sample shows 35,000 to 50,000 clones, approximately 95% of them seen only once. The sample here was PBMCs, taken more than 310 days after intestinal transplant. All receptors come from a human patient who received an intestinal transplant, so some T cells may come from the graft donor.

CDR3 bases: TGCGCCAGCAGCTTGGGAGGTTTCACAGATACGCAGTATTTT. It specifies CASSLGGFTDTQYF. V gene TRBV5-1 combines with J gene TRBJ2-3, with D unresolved. Trimming took off 0 bases at V and 2 bases at J, with 7 bases between the two ends. This CDR3 comprises 14 residues. CDR1 SGHRS and CDR2 YFSETQ come from the germline V gene.

J is TRBJ2-6 and V is TRBV2; 13 nucleotides agree with TRBD2. J lost 3 bases, V lost 7 bases, and 6 bases had no gene match. CDR3 length: 17 residues. CDR1 is SNHLY and CDR2 is FYNNEI in the germline V gene. Here the CDR3 reads CASTTGLAGVGANVLTF. Written as DNA, the CDR3 is TGTGCCAGCACCACCGGACTAGCGGGAGTTGGGGCCAACGTCCTGACTTTC.

The chain employs TRBV27 and TRBJ2-7; no definite D call. The V and J ends lost 6 bases and 3 bases respectively, with 6 bases between them. The CDR3 is made up of 11 amino acids. The germline gives CDR1 MNHEY, CDR2 SMNVEV (reference sequence). The CDR3 DNA is TGTGCCAGCAGATATCACTACGAGCAGTACTTC. This codes for CASRYHYEQYF.

This sequence joins TRBV7-6 and TRBJ2-3; unclear D gene. The CDR3 contains 11 residues. Germline CDR1 reads SGHVS; CDR2 reads FNYEAQ. The V end lost 2 bases, the J end lost 6 bases, and 3 bases lay between the germline ends. The CDR3 coding sequence is TGTGCCAGCAGCTTATCGGATACGCAGTATTTT. This gives the protein CASSLSDTQYF.

The chain uses TRBV7-3 and TRBJ2-5; TRBD1 matches at 11 bases. The end of the DNA aligns better with TRBJ2-7, so the J call may be wrong. Germline CDR1 reads SGHTA; CDR2 reads FQGTGA. The CDR3 covers 15 residues. CDR3 amino acids: CASSRTGTGGYEQYF. CDR3 bases: TGTGCCAGCAGCCGGACCGGGACAGGGGGCTACGAGCAGTACTTC.

The chain has TRBV11-2 and TRBJ2-3, with 7 bases that match TRBD1. The CDR3 consists of 17 residues. Germline-derived CDR1 and CDR2 are SGHAT and FQNNGV. The trim removed 3 bases at V and 3 bases at J, leaving 12 bases unmatched. This CDR3 reads CASSLFEGALGTDTQYF. The DNA of the CDR3 is TGTGCCAGCAGCTTGTTCGAGGGGGCGCTGGGGACAGATACGCAGTATTTT.

The chain uses TRBV21-1 and TRBJ2-5; the table names TRBD2, a call not compared with the DNA. The J call is in doubt because the DNA end fits TRBJ2-7 better. TRBV21-1 is a documented pseudogene. This CDR3 has 15 residues. CDR3 bases: TGTGCCATACGACTAGCGGGGGGCCCAGAGGGCGAGCAGTACTTC. This sequence encodes CAIRLAGGPEGEQYF.

CDR3 in DNA: TGCAGCGTTGAAGATGGCGGGTATGAGCAGTTCTTC. Amino acids: CSVEDGGYEQFF. The chain combines TRBV29-1 with TRBJ2-1, with D perhaps matching TRBD2 (5 bases). V was clipped by 0 bases and J by 8 bases, with 8 bases between them. CDR3 length: 12 residues. Germline V CDR1 and CDR2: SQVTM, ANQGSEA.

The rearrangement joins TRBV7-9 to TRBJ2-2; either TRBD1 or TRBD2 may fit D (5 bases each). V shed 5 bases and J shed 0 bases, with 19 bases lying between them. Per germline, CDR1 SEHNR and CDR2 FQNEAQ (reference sequence). CDR3 length: 18 amino acids. The CDR3 loop reads CASSPKSSGRANTGELFF. The CDR3 region has the DNA TGTGCCAGCAGCCCAAAGTCCTCGGGACGAGCGAACACCGGGGAGCTGTTTTTT.

The chain employs TRBV6-5 and TRBJ2-7, with 12 bases matching TRBD2. The J segment lost 6 bases and the V segment lost 8 bases, leaving 11 bases of the junction unmatched. The CDR3 has 15 amino acids. CDR1 and CDR2 from the germline V gene are MNHEY and SVGAGI. In DNA, the CDR3 is TGTGCCAGCGTCCAAGGACTAGCGGGAACCCTCGAGCAGTACTTC. Amino acid sequence: CASVQGLAGTLEQYF.

The rearrangement links TRBV10-3 to TRBJ2-2, with a possible D match to TRBD2 (5 bases). V gave up 4 bases and J gave up 3 bases, with 9 bases separating them. Germline CDR1 is ENHRY and CDR2 is SYGVKD. The length of the CDR3 is 14 residues. The CDR3 sequence is CAISGTADTGELFF. CDR3 bases: TGTGCCATCAGTGGGACTGCGGACACCGGGGAGCTGTTTTTT.

The CDR3 spells CASSLGLQETQYF. The DNA of the CDR3 is TGTGCCAGCAGTTTGGGACTACAAGAGACCCAGTACTTC. The chain is built from TRBV28 and TRBJ2-5; 7 bases are shared with TRBD2. CDR1 and CDR2 from the germline V gene are MDHEN and SYDVKM. Unmatched junction bases numbered 0, after V lost 3 bases and J lost 2 bases. The CDR3 length is 13 residues.

V gene TRBV19 combines with J gene TRBJ2-7; 10 bases agree with TRBD1. J was trimmed by 2 bases and V by 5 bases; bases with no gene match: 3. This CDR3 has 14 amino acids. CDR1 LNHDA and CDR2 SQIVND come from the germline V gene (reference sequence). The CDR3 sequence: CASSWGQGPYEQYF. The CDR3 region has the DNA TGTGCCAGTAGTTGGGGACAGGGGCCCTACGAGCAGTACTTC.

The CDR3 DNA reads TGTGCCAGCAGTCCGATTCCCGGGACAATGGATAGCTACGAGCAGTACTTC. Translating it yields CASSPIPGTMDSYEQYF. The rearrangement links TRBV28 to TRBJ2-7; possibly TRBD1 for D (6 bases). The CDR3 extends over 17 amino acids. Germline CDR1 is MDHEN and CDR2 is SYDVKM. The V end was cut by 5 bases, the J end by 3 bases, with 23 bases between.

The rearrangement links TRBV4-2 to TRBJ2-3; either TRBD1 or TRBD2 may fit D (5 bases each). CDR1 and CDR2 from the germline V gene are LGHNA and YNFKEQ. The V end was cut by 0 bases, the J end by 1 base, with 14 bases between. The CDR3 length is 17 residues. CDR3 DNA: TGTGCCAGCAGCCAAGATGAGTCGGGACGACGCACAGATACGCAGTATTTT. It yields the protein CASSQDESGRRTDTQYF.

The chain combines TRBV5-1 with TRBJ1-4, with 10 bases matching TRBD1. Germline-derived CDR1 and CDR2 are SGHRS and YFSETQ. This CDR3 spans 15 amino acids. V lost 3 bases, J lost 5 bases, and 4 bases stayed unmatched. CDR3: CASSSRTGGNEKLFF. The CDR3 DNA sequence: TGCGCCAGCAGCTCCCGGACAGGGGGGAATGAAAAACTGTTTTTT.

CDR3 loop: CANPSREGRNEQFF. CDR3 bases: TGTGCCAACCCGTCCCGGGAGGGCCGCAATGAGCAGTTCTTC. The genes are TRBV5-3 and TRBJ2-1, with TRBD2 matching 8 bases. TRBV5-3 belongs to the ORF category, with a function that is uncertain. The V segment lost 9 bases and the J segment 6 bases; nucleotides outside the gene matches: 11. The CDR3 sequence is 14 residues long.

The chain employs TRBV7-9 and TRBJ1-4; 10 bases line up with TRBD1. Germline V gene sequence: CDR1 SEHNR, CDR2 FQNEAQ (reference sequence). The V segment lost 5 bases and the J segment 6 bases; nucleotides outside the gene matches: 6. The CDR3 runs to 15 residues. DNA for the CDR3: TGTGCCAGCAGCCCCCCGGGACAGGGGTATGAAAAACTGTTTTTT. Translation gives CASSPPGQGYEKLFF.

V usage is TRBV11-2 and J usage is TRBJ2-3; D is tentatively TRBD1 or TRBD2 (5 bases each). There are 15 residues in the CDR3. Trimming removed 2 bases at V and 0 bases at J, with 9 bases between. Germline assignment: CDR1 SGHAT and CDR2 FQNNGV. The DNA of the CDR3 is TGTGCCAGCAGCTTACGGGGCTCTAGCACAGATACGCAGTATTTT. Protein: CASSLRGSSTDTQYF.

The rearrangement joins TRBV2 to TRBJ2-5; 7 bases agree with TRBD1. The ends lost 3 bases at V and 2 bases at J; junction bases unmatched: 9. This CDR3 region has 16 residues. Per germline, CDR1 SNHLY and CDR2 FYNNEI. The CDR3 nucleotides read TGTGCCAGCAGTGACAGGACAGGACTCACACAAGAGACCCAGTACTTC. Its protein is CASSDRTGLTQETQYF.

The chain has TRBV10-3 and TRBJ1-6; unclear D gene. V shed 8 bases and J shed 7 bases, with 24 bases lying between them. This CDR3 is built from 17 residues. Germline loops: CDR1 ENHRY, CDR2 SYGVKD. As DNA, the CDR3 is TGTGCCATCCGCCCGGTGGAGGATGTTGCGGGAAATTCACCCCTCCACTTT. Protein sequence: CAIRPVEDVAGNSPLHF.

The chain joins TRBV29-1 to TRBJ2-7; the match to TRBD2 covers 7 bases. Trimming removed 3 bases from V and 2 bases from J; junction bases left unmatched: 4. The CDR3 is 13 residues long. In germline, CDR1 is SQVTM, CDR2 ANQGSEA. The CDR3 DNA follows: TGCAGCGTTGACACTCGGGAGGCCTACGAGCAGTACTTC. It is translated as CSVDTREAYEQYF.

The chain joins TRBV5-1 to TRBJ2-2; weak D call: TRBD1 (6 bases). Germline values: CDR1 SGHRS, CDR2 YFSETQ. The CDR3 totals 15 residues. Deletions cut 4 bases from V and 4 bases from J, with 14 bases between. The CDR3 region is CASSQDSRLTGELFF. DNA of the CDR3: TGCGCCAGCAGCCAGGACAGTCGACTCACCGGGGAGCTGTTTTTT.

The genes are TRBV7-3 and TRBJ2-7; unclear D gene. The germline V and J ends were trimmed by 5 bases and 3 bases, with 11 bases remaining between them. CDR1 is SGHTA, CDR2 FQGTGA, per germline. The CDR3 is 13 residues long. The CDR3 reads CASSDGPDYEQYF. CDR3 in DNA: TGTGCCAGCAGCGACGGACCCGACTACGAGCAGTACTTC.

The chain joins TRBV27 to TRBJ2-1, with 11 bases matching TRBD2. V lost 2 bases, J lost 8 bases, and 8 bases stayed unmatched. CDR3 length equals 16 residues. Germline loops: CDR1 MNHEY, CDR2 SMNVEV (reference sequence). The DNA of the CDR3 is TGTGCCAGCAGTTTACAGCTAGCGGGAGGTCCCGATGAGCAGTTCTTC. The encoded protein is CASSLQLAGGPDEQFF.

The chain is built from TRBV12-5 and TRBJ1-1; a weak D match, TRBD1 (6 bases). The CDR3 consists of 14 residues. Germline CDR1 and CDR2: LGHNT and FRNRAP. The V gene lost 6 bases and the J gene lost 1 base, with 12 bases spanning the gap. In nucleotides, the CDR3 is TGTGCTAGTGGCGACCGGGACAAGAACACTGAAGCTTTCTTT. Its translation: CASGDRDKNTEAFF. Full variable domain (missing parts from reference TRBV12-5 and TRBJ1-1): DARVTQTPRHKVTEMGQEVTMRCQPILGHNTVFWYRQTMMQGLELLAYFRNRAPLDDSGMPKDRFSAEMPDATLATLKIQPSEPRDSAVYFCASGDRDKNTEAFFGQGTRLTVV.

This clone was counted between two and nine times. The chain is built from TRBV7-9 and TRBJ1-6; possible D gene TRBD1, 6 bases. The germline gives CDR1 SEHNR, CDR2 FQNEAQ (reference sequence). Trimming removed 5 bases from V and 9 bases from J, with 20 bases in between. The CDR3 runs 16 residues. This CDR3 reads CASSPPGSGRGSPLHF. CDR3 sequence (DNA): TGTGCCAGCAGCCCCCCCGGGTCCGGCAGGGGTTCACCCCTCCACTTT.

The chain couples TRBV11-2 to TRBJ2-7, with TRBD2 matching 8 bases. Germline CDR1 and CDR2: SGHAT and FQNNGV. V lost 1 base, J lost 1 base, and 9 bases stayed unmatched. This CDR3 contains 17 residues. The CDR3 sequence is CASSLVGRASLSYEQYF. The CDR3, as DNA: TGTGCCAGCAGCTTAGTCGGGAGGGCTAGTTTGTCCTACGAGCAGTACTTC. The entire variable domain, with the rest obtained from reference TRBV11-2 and TRBJ2-7, is as follows: EAGVAQSPRYKIIEKRQSVAFWCNPISGHATLYWYQQILGQGPKLLIQFQNNGVVDDSQLPKDRFSAERLKGVDSTLKIQPAKLEDSAVYLCASSLVGRASLSYEQYFGPGTRLTVT.